This T cell receptor beta chain was captured in a study of blood T cell repertoires in COVID-19. The CDR3 length is 12 residues. V lost 7 bases and J lost 4, with 5 bases in between. Seattle participants joined during active infection and were tracked over time. Original methodology: The assay estimated nucleated cells by amplifying reference gene primers. Using immunoSEQ multiplex PCR, the repertoire was profiled, and TCRdb retains in-frame clones only, with some absent. V, J and clone size reflect that table, while D and trimming were determined from the DNA. The table has roughly 250,000 clones, 86% seen once.

Material for sequencing was peripheral blood. The chain carries TRBV12-3 or TRBV12-4 and TRBJ2-6; D remains ambiguous. The sequence was collected from a woman younger than 45 with COVID-19, enrolled during active disease. This CDR3 is CASTRGANVLTF. The CDR3 DNA follows: TGTGCCAGCACCAGGGGGGCCAACGTCCTGACTTTC.